These 5 T cell receptor beta chains share one sample of origin, sequenced in a study of tumor-infiltrating lymphocytes in primary liver carcinoma (dated by TCRdb to the late 2010s). Blood RNA was extracted from unsorted whole blood with TRIzol reagent; germline DNA came from the DNeasy Blood & Tissue kit. Sequencing instrument: Illumina HiSeq 2500. Using a constant-region primer and ProtoScript II reverse transcriptase, TCRbeta-specific cDNA was reverse-transcribed from about 540 ng total RNA. The TCRbeta libraries were prepared through three rounds of nested multiplex PCR following a slightly modified ARM-PCR procedure. Each of the first two PCR rounds ran for approximately 11 cycles using multiplex TRBV1-TRBV30 forward primers together with a Cbeta reverse primer. TCRdb's own reprocessing of the public reads used fastp at Q25 and MiXCR and kept productive beta chains. One record per CDR3 amino acid sequence lists the most common genes and DNA. Across this sample there are some 180,000 distinct CDR3 sequences, with roughly three fifths seen only once. The ten largest clones add up to around 68% of the sample.

Sample: peripheral blood. These receptor sequences come from a man aged 35 to 55 with primary liver carcinoma and hepatitis B virus infection.

This clonotype was seen many times. The chain links TRBV11-3 to TRBJ2-1; TRBD1 matches at 9 bases. The CDR3 is 14 amino acids. V lost 4 bases and J lost 7; bases outside the gene matches: 5. Germline assignment: CDR1 SGHNT and CDR2 YENEEA. In DNA, the CDR3 is TGTGCCAGCAGCTCGACAGGGGGGCGGAATGAGCAGTTCTTC. This sequence encodes CASSSTGGRNEQFF.

The CDR3 DNA follows: TGCAGCGTCGGGAGAGGGGGAACCTATGGCTACACCTTC. The encoded protein is CSVGRGGTYGYTF. This chain uses TRBV29-1 with TRBJ1-2; TRBD1 is a possible D gene (6 bases). The CDR3 totals 13 residues. CDR1 and CDR2 (germline): SQVTM, ANQGSEA. Deletions cut 6 bases from V and 4 bases from J, with 15 bases between.

This clonotype was counted between two and nine times. J is TRBJ2-7 and V is TRBV6-1; D gene unclear. CDR3 length: 12 amino acids. Trimming cost V 2 bases and J 1 base, with 3 bases left between them. Germline assignment: CDR1 MNHNS and CDR2 SASEGT. As DNA, the CDR3 is TGTGCCAGCAGTGAACAGTCCTACGAGCAGTACTTC. It yields the protein CASSEQSYEQYF.

As regards this clonotype: At one end, the junction sequence differs from germline, possibly due to a read error. The chain couples TRBV29-1 to TRBJ2-5, with a tentative D call TRBD2 (5 bases). Germline lookup yields CDR1 SQVTM and CDR2 ANQGSEA. This CDR3 is built from 16 residues. The CDR3 loop is CSTVARRGPGGETRYF. The CDR3 nucleotides are TGCAGCACCGTGGCCCGACGTGGGCCTGGAGGAGAGACCCGGTACTTC.

The CDR3 nucleotides are TGCGCCAGAAGAGTGGACAGCTCCTATAATTCACCCCTCCACTTT. This codes for CARRVDSSYNSPLHF. This rearrangement joins TRBV10-2 to TRBJ1-6; tentative D call: TRBD1 (6 bases). The germline V gene encodes CDR1 WSHSY and CDR2 SAAADI. Trimming pared 9 bases from V and 0 bases from J, leaving 12 bases between. The CDR3 sequence is 15 residues long.